This passage covers 9 T cell receptor beta chains from one sample sequenced in a study of human T cells and chemical hapten exposure. TCRdb re-called the RACE reads with MiXCR, one entry per CDR3 protein. The data contain roughly 50,000 distinct CDR3 sequences, around 10% of them singletons. Specified time point: patch test 1, 2 weeks after DPC sensitization. As to treatment: therapeutic diphenylcyclopropenone sensitization with weekly scalp DPC. Before extraction, the whole blood was not fractionated, and total RNA was taken from it. The sequencing here drew on whole blood, taken in connection with sensitization to the hapten diphenylcyclopropenone (DPC). Receptors were obtained from a woman between 40 and 55 years old with alopecia areata. Some clones in this sample may be carry-over from other donors' samples.

This clonotype was recorded at least ten times. V usage is TRBV6-2 or TRBV6-3 and J usage is TRBJ1-1; 7 bases fit TRBD1. With V trimmed by 5 bases and J by 6 bases, 12 bases remained unmatched. Germline CDR1 and CDR2: MNHEY and SVGEGT. The CDR3 loop spans 15 amino acids. The CDR3 spells CASSGQAWQGAEAFF. DNA of the CDR3: TGTGCCAGCAGTGGACAGGCATGGCAGGGTGCTGAAGCTTTCTTT.

This clonotype has a count of ten or more. The CDR3 spells CASSQIGVGEQYF. DNA of the CDR3: TGTGCCAGCAGCCAAATAGGAGTTGGAGAGCAGTACTTC. This chain joins TRBV7-9 and TRBJ2-7; no reliable D call. Germline assignment: CDR1 SEHNR and CDR2 FQNEAQ (reference sequence). This CDR3 contains 13 residues. V shed 5 bases and J shed 7 bases, with 15 bases lying between them.

In its sample, this clonotype was seen a few times. The V and J genes are TRBV3-1 and TRBJ2-7, with D maybe TRBD1 (5 bases). The germline V gene encodes CDR1 LGHDT and CDR2 YNNKEL (reference sequence). The CDR3 covers 13 residues. The V and J ends lost 3 bases and 3 bases respectively, with 9 bases between them. CDR3 in amino acids: CASSQTDNYEQYF. The CDR3 nucleotides read TGTGCCAGCAGCCAGACAGACAACTACGAGCAGTACTTC.

The J gene is TRBJ1-2, the V gene TRBV3-1; possibly TRBD1 for D (5 bases). This CDR3 is built from 14 residues. The germline V gene has CDR1 LGHDT and CDR2 YNNKEL (reference sequence). V lost 3 bases to trimming and J lost 4 bases, with 12 bases between them. CDR3 sequence: CASSQGGPFYGYTF. For the CDR3, the DNA is TGTGCCAGCAGCCAGGGGGGACCGTTCTATGGCTACACCTTC.

This clonotype was seen many times. This rearrangement joins TRBV7-9 to TRBJ2-1, with D possibly matching TRBD1 (6 bases). Germline V gene lookup returns CDR1 SEHNR and CDR2 FQNEAQ (reference sequence). V lost 5 bases and J 3 bases, leaving 26 bases between the germline ends. The CDR3 length is 19 residues. The DNA of the CDR3 is TGTGCCAGCAGCCCGGGACCGGGCAGGGACAACCACCGCTACAATGAGCAGTTCTTC. This gives the protein CASSPGPGRDNHRYNEQFF.

The V gene is TRBV11-2, the J gene TRBJ2-1; TRBD2 aligns across 9 bases. Losses at the gene ends were 6 bases for V and 4 bases for J; bases not matched to a gene: 7. CDR3 length: 15 amino acids. Germline V CDR1 and CDR2: SGHAT, FQNNGV. CDR3: CASRSASGNYNEQFF. The DNA for the CDR3 is TGTGCCAGCAGGTCCGCTAGCGGGAATTACAATGAGCAGTTCTTC.

This clonotype has more than one count but fewer than ten. The chain is built from TRBV20-1 and TRBJ2-2; TRBD1 is a possible D gene (5 bases). CDR1 and CDR2 from the germline V gene are DFQATT and SNEGSKA (reference sequence). CDR3 length: 15 residues. V was shortened by 0 bases and J by 3 bases, with 11 bases between the two germline ends. CDR3 protein: CSARDPRVDTGELFF. The DNA for the CDR3 is TGCAGTGCTAGAGATCCCAGGGTGGACACCGGGGAGCTGTTTTTT.

V gene TRBV11-2 combines with J gene TRBJ2-5, with 7 bases aligning to TRBD2. The CDR3 runs to 14 residues. Germline CDR1 SGHAT, CDR2 FQNNGV. Trimming at V came to 7 bases and at J to 3 bases, leaving 8 bases not matched to a gene. CDR3 sequence (DNA): TGTGCCAGCACCATGTCTAGCGGCGAAGAGACCCAGTACTTC. It yields the protein CASTMSSGEETQYF.

The chain carries TRBV6-5 and TRBJ2-2; a weak D match, TRBD1 (6 bases). This CDR3 spans 15 amino acids. V dropped 3 bases and J dropped 4 bases, with 12 bases sitting between them. CDR1 is MNHEY, CDR2 SVGAGI, per germline. CDR3 in amino acids: CASSYQGFSTGELFF. The CDR3 nucleotides are TGTGCCAGCAGTTATCAGGGGTTTAGCACCGGGGAGCTGTTTTTT.